The 25 T cell receptor beta chains given below trace back to one sample, sequenced in a study of T cells in Graves' hyperthyroidism and ophthalmopathy. Template material for amplifying TCR beta CDR3 regions consisted of RNA transcripts. The HTBI primer set was used in a first-round RT-PCR of the TCR CDR3. TCRdb re-analysed the multiplex PCR reads in MiXCR, keeping a single row per CDR3 protein. The sample has 500,000 to 650,000 distinct CDR3 sequences, 15% to 20% seen once. Sequencing was done on a sample of blood. These receptors were obtained from a man aged 40-55 years with Graves' ophthalmopathy.

The gene calls are TRBV2 and TRBJ2-6; D is unclear. This CDR3 spans 13 amino acids. Trimming cost V 7 bases and J 4 bases, with 8 bases left between them. CDR1 SNHLY and CDR2 FYNNEI come from the germline V gene. DNA for the CDR3: TGTGCCAGCATTTTCAAGGGGGCCAACGTCCTGACTTTC. It codes for CASIFKGANVLTF.

The rearrangement links TRBV12-3 or TRBV12-4 to TRBJ2-5; 8 nucleotides align to TRBD2. The ends lost 4 bases at V and 5 bases at J; junction bases unmatched: 6. The CDR3 is 14 residues long. This CDR3 reads CASSSGTSHETQYF. CDR3 bases: TGTGCCAGCAGTTCCGGGACTAGTCACGAGACCCAGTACTTC.

The chain employs TRBV9 and TRBJ1-6; D ambiguous. The CDR3 consists of 14 residues. In germline, CDR1 is SGDLS, CDR2 YYNGEE. V was pared by 0 bases and J by 7 bases, with 8 bases between. CDR3: CASSVGRGNSPLHF. CDR3 in DNA: TGTGCCAGCAGCGTAGGTCGGGGAAATTCACCCCTCCACTTT.

The chain carries TRBV15 and TRBJ1-3; a possible D gene is TRBD1 (6 bases). Germline assignment: CDR1 LNHNV and CDR2 YYDKDF (reference sequence). Trimming pared 5 bases from V and 2 bases from J, leaving 13 bases between. There are 15 residues in the CDR3. CDR3 nucleotide sequence: TGTGCCACCAGCTACAGGGTCTCGGCTGGAAACACCATATATTTT. Residues: CATSYRVSAGNTIYF.

This clonotype was counted only a few times. This chain joins TRBV20-1 and TRBJ1-1; 7 nucleotides agree with TRBD1. This CDR3 is built from 12 residues. With V trimmed by 7 bases and J by 5 bases, 7 bases remained unmatched. CDR1 and CDR2 from the germline V gene are DFQATT and SNEGSKA (reference sequence). The CDR3 region has the DNA TGCAGTGTTCGACAGGGAGGAACTGAAGCTTTCTTT. This encodes CSVRQGGTEAFF.

This clonotype was seen only a few times. The genes are TRBV10-3 and TRBJ2-1; 12 bases are shared with TRBD2. The trim removed 6 bases at V and 10 bases at J, leaving 7 bases unmatched. The CDR3 spans 14 residues. Germline lookup yields CDR1 ENHRY and CDR2 SYGVKD. CDR3 DNA: TGTGCCATCAGCGGGACTAGCGGGCCTATGGAGCAGTTCTTC. Its translation is CAISGTSGPMEQFF.

This clonotype was counted a few times. The J gene is TRBJ2-2, the V gene TRBV4-3; D is possibly TRBD2 (6 bases). V shed 1 base and J shed 2 bases, with 8 bases lying between them. The CDR3 is 15 residues long. In germline, CDR1 is LGHNA, CDR2 YSLEER. In DNA, the CDR3 is TGCGCCAGCAGCCAAGGGAGGGGAAACACCGGGGAGCTGTTTTTT. It specifies CASSQGRGNTGELFF.

This clonotype showed up many times. V usage is TRBV2 and J usage is TRBJ1-5; TRBD1 matches at 7 bases. V shed 2 bases and J 5 bases; nucleotides not matched to a gene: 3. This CDR3 contains 14 residues. Germline assignment: CDR1 SNHLY and CDR2 FYNNEI. As DNA, the CDR3 is TGTGCCAGCAGTGAAAGACAGGGTCATCAGCCCCAGCATTTT. It specifies CASSERQGHQPQHF.

This clonotype was counted many times. J is TRBJ2-3 and V is TRBV11-2; TRBD2 aligns across 10 bases. The CDR3 runs 16 residues. Germline CDR1 reads SGHAT; CDR2 reads FQNNGV. The J segment lost 2 bases and the V segment lost 1 base, leaving 3 bases of the junction unmatched. The CDR3 loop is CASSLGGLAVTDTQYF. The CDR3 coding sequence is TGTGCCAGCAGCTTAGGTGGACTAGCGGTCACAGATACGCAGTATTTT.

The chain employs TRBV20-1 and TRBJ2-1; D uncertain. V gave up 3 bases and J gave up 6 bases, with 15 bases separating them. CDR3 size: 14 residues. CDR1 and CDR2 from the germline V gene are DFQATT and SNEGSKA (reference sequence). The CDR3: CSASWQFAINEQFF. For the CDR3, the DNA is TGCAGTGCTAGCTGGCAATTCGCGATCAATGAGCAGTTCTTC.

This clonotype was seen a few times. This chain joins TRBV5-1 and TRBJ2-5; D gene ambiguous. The ends were cut back, 6 bases at V and 2 bases at J, with 11 bases in the middle. Germline CDR1 reads SGHRS; CDR2 reads YFSETQ. This CDR3 contains 13 residues. CDR3 nucleotides: TGCGCCAGCAATTTTGGTAGTCAAGAGACCCAGTACTTC. Protein: CASNFGSQETQYF. Supplemented by reference TRBV5-1 and TRBJ2-5, the full variable domain reads KAGVTQTPRYLIKTRGQQVTLSCSPISGHRSVSWYQQTPGQGLQFLFEYFSETQRNKGNFPGRFSGRQFSNSRSEMNVSTLELGDSALYLCASNFGSQETQYFGPGTRLLVL.

To note about this clonotype: One end of the junction varies from germline; a read error may be responsible. The V and J genes are TRBV12-3 or TRBV12-4 and TRBJ1-5, with D possibly TRBD1 on 6 matching bases. This CDR3 comprises 15 residues. CDR3 DNA sequence: TGTGCCAGCAGGAGAGCCGGGACACGTAATCAGCCCCGGCATTTT. It codes for CASRRAGTRNQPRHF.

The DNA of the CDR3 is TGTGCCAGCGGACTAGCGGGCTCGGGGGAGCTGTTTTTT. It translates to CASGLAGSGELFF. V usage is TRBV11-1 and J usage is TRBJ2-2; 11 nucleotides line up with TRBD2. V lost 8 bases and J lost 8; bases outside the gene matches: 4. This CDR3 has 13 residues. Germline CDR1 SGHAT, CDR2 FQDESV (reference sequence).

Ten or more counts support this clonotype. The chain uses TRBV12-3 or TRBV12-4 and TRBJ2-5, with a weak D call TRBD2 (6 bases). V was shortened by 3 bases and J by 7 bases, with 9 bases between the two germline ends. The CDR3 sequence is 12 residues long. The CDR3 region has the DNA TGTGCCAGCAGTTTTGCCGGGGGGACCCAGTACTTC. This sequence encodes CASSFAGGTQYF.

The chain combines TRBV2 with TRBJ2-1; TRBD2 matches at 11 bases. The CDR3 extends over 15 amino acids. V lost 2 bases and J lost 10; bases outside the gene matches: 7. CDR1 SNHLY and CDR2 FYNNEI come from the germline V gene. Here the CDR3 DNA reads TGTGCCAGCAGTGAAAAGGGGCTAGCGGGAGGAGAGCAGTTCTTC. The encoded protein is CASSEKGLAGGEQFF. Combining the CDR3 with reference TRBV2 and TRBJ2-1 gives the whole variable domain EPEVTQTPSHQVTQMGQEVILRCVPISNHLYFYWYRQILGQKVEFLVSFYNNEISEKSEIFDDQFSVERPDGSNFTLKIRSTKLEDSAMYFCASSEKGLAGGEQFFGPGTRLTVL.

This clonotype has ten or more counts. This chain joins TRBV7-2 and TRBJ1-1; unclear D gene. V gave up 2 bases and J gave up 0 bases, with 7 bases separating them. The CDR3 has 14 residues. Germline CDR1 reads SGHTA; CDR2 reads FQGNSA. The chain's CDR3 is CASSLSRVNTEAFF. The DNA for the CDR3 is TGTGCCAGCAGCTTAAGCAGAGTGAACACTGAAGCTTTCTTT.

The chain employs TRBV11-2 and TRBJ2-1; 8 positions match TRBD2. V shed 8 bases and J 15 bases; nucleotides not matched to a gene: 9. The germline gives CDR1 SGHAT, CDR2 FQNNGV. This CDR3 has 11 amino acids. The DNA of the CDR3 is TGTGCCAGCTTATCGGGGGGGGTCACGTTCTTC. Translating it yields CASLSGGVTFF.

This clonotype has just a few counts. One end of the junction is discordant with germline, which a read error may explain. The chain joins TRBV28 to TRBJ1-5, with no clear D. CDR3 length: 11 amino acids. Germline loops: CDR1 MDHEN, CDR2 SYDVKM. Here the CDR3 reads CATSSNQPQHF. CDR3 in DNA: TGTGCCACCAGTAGCAATCAGCCCCAGCATTTT.

This clonotype was observed a single time. The chain combines TRBV6-1 with TRBJ2-1; 12 bases are shared with TRBD2. Germline CDR1 is MNHNS and CDR2 is SASEGT. This CDR3 is built from 15 residues. V lost 6 bases to trimming and J lost 8 bases; unmatched junction nucleotides: 8. Here the CDR3 reads CASRPLAGGKDEQFF. DNA of the CDR3: TGTGCCAGCAGACCACTAGCGGGAGGTAAGGATGAGCAGTTCTTC.

This rearrangement joins TRBV20-1 to TRBJ2-7; 7 nucleotides align to TRBD1. In germline, CDR1 is DFQATT, CDR2 SNEGSKA (reference sequence). The J segment lost 6 bases and the V segment lost 5 bases, leaving 16 bases of the junction unmatched. This CDR3 has 15 residues. The CDR3 coding sequence is TGCAGTGCTTACCACCCCCGAGGACAGGACGCCGAGCAGTACTTC. This translates into CSAYHPRGQDAEQYF.

Concerning this clonotype: This sequence may be a read error, since a much larger clone differs from it by one base. The conserved final phenylalanine or tryptophan is absent from the CDR3, which likely points to a read error. The V gene is TRBV2, the J gene TRBJ1-1, with D maybe TRBD1 (5 bases). The CDR3 runs 15 residues. Germline loops: CDR1 SNHLY, CDR2 FYNNEI. V was pared by 6 bases and J by 1 base, with 15 bases between. In nucleotides, the CDR3 is TGTGCCAGCAGCAGGGAGGGGAGATGGAACACTGAAGCTTTCCTT. This gives the protein CASSREGRWNTEAFL.

There are many counts of this clonotype. The chain uses TRBV2 and TRBJ1-5; a weak D match, TRBD1 (6 bases). Germline CDR1 is SNHLY and CDR2 is FYNNEI. The CDR3 runs 13 residues. The V end lost 6 bases, the J end lost 7 bases, and 13 bases lay between the germline ends. The CDR3, as DNA: TGTGCCAGCAGACTCCAGGGGTTCCAGCCCCAGCATTTT. Translation gives CASRLQGFQPQHF.

The chain recombines TRBV29-1 with TRBJ1-1, with D tentatively TRBD1 (6 bases). The length of the CDR3 is 13 residues. Germline values: CDR1 SQVTM, CDR2 ANQGSEA. V lost 4 bases, J lost 5 bases, and 14 bases lay in between. The CDR3 sequence: CSVVGGARTEAFF. The CDR3 region has the DNA TGCAGCGTTGTAGGGGGGGCGAGGACTGAAGCTTTCTTT.

Remarks on this clonotype: At one of its ends the junction is not consistent with the germline gene, which may arise from a read error. This chain links TRBV13 with TRBJ2-7; TRBD2 matches at 7 bases. From germline, CDR1 is PRHDT and CDR2 FYEKMQ (reference sequence). The CDR3 sequence is 16 residues long. The CDR3 DNA reads TGTGCCGGCAGCTTAGAAGGAGCGGGACCGTCCTACGAGCAGTACTTC. Its translation: CAGSLEGAGPSYEQYF.

The genes are TRBV12-3 or TRBV12-4 and TRBJ1-2; 9 nucleotides agree with TRBD1. With V trimmed by 6 bases and J by 8 bases, 19 bases remained unmatched. The CDR3 covers 17 residues. CDR3 nucleotides: TGTGCCAGCAGCAAAAGACAGGGGGAGCCCCTGGGTAGCGGCTACACCTTC. It is translated as CASSKRQGEPLGSGYTF.